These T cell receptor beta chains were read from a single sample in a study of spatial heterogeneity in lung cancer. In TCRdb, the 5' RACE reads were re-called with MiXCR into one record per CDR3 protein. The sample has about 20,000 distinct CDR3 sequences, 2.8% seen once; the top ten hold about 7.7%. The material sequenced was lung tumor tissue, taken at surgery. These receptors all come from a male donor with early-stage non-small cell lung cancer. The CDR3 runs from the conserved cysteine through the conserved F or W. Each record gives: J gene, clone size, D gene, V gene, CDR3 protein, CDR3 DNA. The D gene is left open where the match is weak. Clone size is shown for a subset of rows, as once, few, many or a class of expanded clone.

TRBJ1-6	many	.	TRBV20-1	CSASGPTLDSPLHF	TGCAGTGCTTCCGGGCCGACTCTAGATTCACCCCTCCACTTT
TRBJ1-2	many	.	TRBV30	CAWVKGHGYTF	TGTGCCTGGGTAAAGGGACATGGCTACACCTTC
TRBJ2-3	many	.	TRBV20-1	CSAEIREVGTDTQYF	TGCAGTGCTGAAATACGGGAAGTGGGGACAGATACGCAGTATTTT
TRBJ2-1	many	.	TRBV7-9	CASSSTRIGGDRLYNEQFF	TGTGCCAGCAGCTCCACACGGATAGGAGGGGATAGATTATACAATGAGCAGTTCTTC
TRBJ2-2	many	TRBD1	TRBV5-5	CASSLRTGGSNTGELFF	TGTGCCAGCAGCTTGCGGACAGGGGGATCGAACACCGGGGAGCTGTTTTTT
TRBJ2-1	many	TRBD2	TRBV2	CASRRAGADEQFF	TGTGCCAGCCGACGAGCGGGAGCGGATGAGCAGTTCTTC
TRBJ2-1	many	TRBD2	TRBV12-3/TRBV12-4	CASSPGTSGLLLFF	TGTGCCAGCAGCCCCGGGACTAGCGGGCTATTACTGTTCTTC
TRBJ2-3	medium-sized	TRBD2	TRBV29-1	CSGSSGRSDTQYF	TGCAGCGGGAGTAGCGGGAGATCTGATACGCAGTATTTT
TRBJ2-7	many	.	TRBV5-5	CASSFAGTGFGEQYF	TGTGCCAGCAGCTTCGCCGGAACAGGGTTCGGCGAGCAGTACTTC
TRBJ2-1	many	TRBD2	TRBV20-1	CSARGGGLAGGIPLWNEQFF	TGCAGTGCTAGAGGGGGCGGACTAGCGGGAGGGATCCCTCTGTGGAATGAGCAGTTCTTC
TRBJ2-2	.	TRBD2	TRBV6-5	CASSPTNSGRWIGELFF	TGTGCCAGCAGTCCAACTAATAGCGGGAGATGGATCGGGGAGCTGTTTTTT
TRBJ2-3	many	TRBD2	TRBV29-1	CSVELSSGTDTQYF	TGCAGCGTTGAGCTGTCTAGCGGGACAGATACGCAGTATTTT
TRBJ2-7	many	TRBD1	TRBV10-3	CATTGTGPNYEQYF	TGTGCCACTACCGGGACAGGGCCTAACTACGAGCAGTACTTC